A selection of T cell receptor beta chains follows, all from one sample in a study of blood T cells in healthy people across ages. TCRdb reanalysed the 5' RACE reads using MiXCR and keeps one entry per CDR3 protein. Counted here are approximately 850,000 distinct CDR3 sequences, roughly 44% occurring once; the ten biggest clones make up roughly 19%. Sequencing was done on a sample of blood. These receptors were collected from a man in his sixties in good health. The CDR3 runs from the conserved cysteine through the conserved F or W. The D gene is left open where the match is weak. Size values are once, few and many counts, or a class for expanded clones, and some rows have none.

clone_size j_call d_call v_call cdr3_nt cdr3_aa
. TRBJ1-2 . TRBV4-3 TGCGCCAGCAGCCAAGACCGATATAACTATGGCTACACCTTC CASSQDRYNYGYTF
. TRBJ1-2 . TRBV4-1 TGCGCCAGCAGCCGAGGCACGGGGGGAAGTGGCTACACCTTC CASSRGTGGSGYTF
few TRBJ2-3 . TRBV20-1 TGCAGTGCTAGAGACTCAAGCACAGATACGCAGTATTTT CSARDSSTDTQYF
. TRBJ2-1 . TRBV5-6 TGTGCCAGCAGCTTGATTCGGGGCTACAATGAGCAGTTCTTC CASSLIRGYNEQFF
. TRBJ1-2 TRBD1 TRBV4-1 TGCGCCAGCAGCCAAGCAGGGGGGCCTTATGGCTACACCTTC CASSQAGGPYGYTF
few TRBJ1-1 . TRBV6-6 TGTGCCAGCGCTGCGACGTGGAACACTGAAGCTTTCTTT CASAATWNTEAFF
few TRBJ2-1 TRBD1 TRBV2 TGTGCCACCCTACGGGACAGCAACAATGAGCAGTTCTTC CATLRDSNNEQFF
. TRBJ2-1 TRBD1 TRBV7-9 TGTGCCAGCAGCGATGGGACAGGGGATCTCTACAATGAGCAGTTCTTC CASSDGTGDLYNEQFF
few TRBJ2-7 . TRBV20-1 TGCAGTGCCCTAGGCCCGGCGGAGCCCTACGAGCAGTACTTC CSALGPAEPYEQYF
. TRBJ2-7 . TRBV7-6 TGTGCCAGCAGCTCCGGGGAAGGGGTGCACGAGTACTTC CASSSGEGVHEYF
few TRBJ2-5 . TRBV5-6 TGTGCCAGCCGCTATCAGGGAACAGGTCTCAAGACCCAGTACTTC CASRYQGTGLKTQYF
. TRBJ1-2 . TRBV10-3 TGTGCCATCAGTTCTACGACCCAAGGACAAATTCGGAATGGCTACACCTTC CAISSTTQGQIRNGYTF